One and the same sample provided the 8 T cell receptor beta chains below, sequenced in a study of T cells in Graves' hyperthyroidism and ophthalmopathy (dated by TCRdb to about 2019). Receptor amplification or capture employed multiplex PCR. The sequencer listed for this sample is Illumina HiSeq 2000. Amplification of TCR beta CDR3 regions was carried out from RNA transcripts. The TCR CDR3 was subjected to a first round of RT-PCR using the HTBI primer set and the Qiagen OneStep RT-PCR kit. The public reads were reanalyzed by TCRdb: fastp trimming at Q25, MiXCR alignment, in-frame beta chains only. Here each entry gathers all rows of one CDR3 protein and keeps the most common genes and DNA. For this sample there are nearly 600,000 distinct CDR3 sequences; approximately 15% appear just once. The top ten clones comprise more than 4.5% of the sample. The sequencing sample was made of blood. Every receptor here comes from a woman aged 25 to 39 with Graves' hyperthyroidism that later progressed to Graves' ophthalmopathy.

The chain carries TRBV4-1 and TRBJ1-1, with a tentative D call TRBD1 (6 bases). Looked up from germline, CDR1 is MGHRA and CDR2 is YSYEKL. V lost 2 bases to trimming and J lost 4 bases, with 11 bases between them. This CDR3 region has 14 residues. The DNA of the CDR3 is TGCGCCAGCAGCCAACCAGGGGACGGCACTGAAGCTTTCTTT. This encodes CASSQPGDGTEAFF.

This clonotype was seen ten or more times. The chain joins TRBV11-3 to TRBJ2-3; maybe TRBD1 (5 bases). Per germline, CDR1 SGHNT and CDR2 YENEEA. The CDR3 covers 17 residues. The ends were cut back, 7 bases at V and 3 bases at J, with 23 bases in the middle. The CDR3 sequence: CASTSSRVHPATDTQYF. As DNA, the CDR3 is TGTGCCAGCACCTCGTCCAGGGTCCACCCCGCAACAGATACGCAGTATTTT.

J is TRBJ1-1 and V is TRBV19; possible D gene TRBD1, 6 bases. Looked up from germline, CDR1 is LNHDA and CDR2 is SQIVND (reference sequence). CDR3 length: 14 amino acids. Trimming pared 3 bases from V and 1 base from J, leaving 9 bases between. The CDR3, as DNA: TGTGCCAGTAGTATCAACAGGGAGAACACTGAAGCTTTCTTT. This codes for CASSINRENTEAFF.

This clonotype was counted many times. J is TRBJ2-7 and V is TRBV20-1; D ambiguous. This CDR3 region has 13 residues. V was clipped by 6 bases and J by 3 bases, with 15 bases between them. CDR1 and CDR2 from the germline V gene are DFQATT and SNEGSKA (reference sequence). CDR3 sequence: CSAPLSKNYEQYF. Here the CDR3 DNA reads TGCAGTGCCCCACTGAGCAAAAACTACGAGCAGTACTTC.

This clonotype came up once. The rearrangement joins TRBV7-9 to TRBJ1-3; TRBD1 matches at 7 bases. The CDR3 totals 15 residues. J was trimmed by 1 base and V by 6 bases; bases with no gene match: 6. The germline V gene encodes CDR1 SEHNR and CDR2 FQNEAQ (reference sequence). The CDR3 loop is CASRLTGESGNTIYF. The DNA for the CDR3 is TGTGCCAGCAGACTAACAGGGGAATCTGGAAACACCATATATTTT.

This clonotype has ten or more counts. This sequence joins TRBV20-1 and TRBJ2-1; 14 positions agree with TRBD2. V was pared by 5 bases and J by 5 bases, with 11 bases of the junction left unmatched. CDR3 length: 17 residues. Germline assignment: CDR1 DFQATT and CDR2 SNEGSKA (reference sequence). The DNA of the CDR3 is TGCAGTGCTCGAGCGGGACTAGCGGGAGATATCCACAATGAGCAGTTCTTC. It translates to CSARAGLAGDIHNEQFF.

This clonotype showed up many times. J is TRBJ2-1 and V is TRBV29-1; D is ambiguous. In germline, CDR1 is SQVTM, CDR2 ANQGSEA. Trimming took 0 bases from V and 10 from J, leaving 7 bases between them. This CDR3 region has 11 residues. CDR3: CSVEDRLEQFF. CDR3 nucleotides: TGCAGCGTTGAAGATAGGCTCGAGCAGTTCTTC.

In its sample, this clonotype was seen a few times. The rearrangement links TRBV4-1 to TRBJ2-1; 8 bases match TRBD2. Germline CDR1 MGHRA, CDR2 YSYEKL. This CDR3 comprises 14 residues. J lost 8 bases, V lost 5 bases, and 8 bases had no gene match. CDR3 sequence: CASSSGGLVDEQFF. For the CDR3, the DNA is TGCGCCAGCAGCTCGGGAGGGTTGGTCGATGAGCAGTTCTTC.